This passage covers 13 T cell receptor beta chains from one sample sequenced in a study of identical twins. In TCRdb, the 5' RACE reads were re-called with MiXCR into one record per CDR3 protein. The sample holds fewer than 900,000 distinct CDR3 sequences, 18% seen once. In addition, the sample was reused for a study of T cells expressing NK-cell markers.

Sequencing was performed on PBMCs. The receptors derive from a woman aged 18-29 years in good health.

The chain uses TRBV5-1 and TRBJ2-1; 9 bases match TRBD2. Per germline, CDR1 SGHRS and CDR2 YFSETQ. The CDR3 length is 15 residues. The trim removed 3 bases at V and 5 bases at J, leaving 6 bases unmatched. CDR3 in amino acids: CASSWATSGHNEQFF. CDR3 sequence (DNA): TGCGCCAGCAGCTGGGCGACTAGCGGCCACAATGAGCAGTTCTTC.

This clonotype was counted only a few times. This chain uses TRBV5-1 with TRBJ2-1; D possibly corresponds to TRBD2 (5 bases). Trimming cost V 2 bases and J 10 bases, with 16 bases left between them. This CDR3 comprises 14 residues. CDR1 SGHRS and CDR2 YFSETQ come from the germline V gene. The DNA for the CDR3 is TGCGCCAGCAGCTTTGTCCTAGCCCGCCAAGAGCAGTTCTTC. It yields the protein CASSFVLARQEQFF.

Many counts were recorded for this clonotype. This chain joins TRBV12-3 or TRBV12-4 and TRBJ1-2, with a tentative D call TRBD1 (5 bases). The V gene lost 3 bases and the J gene lost 5 bases, with 10 bases spanning the gap. The CDR3 sequence is 13 residues long. The CDR3 coding sequence is TGTGCCAGCAGTTTCCCGGGACGGTATGGCTACACCTTC. As protein: CASSFPGRYGYTF.

This clonotype has only a few counts. The chain is built from TRBV15 and TRBJ2-5, with 8 bases that match TRBD1. This CDR3 is 17 amino acids long. Germline V gene sequence: CDR1 LNHNV, CDR2 YYDKDF (reference sequence). Trimming took 1 base from V and 7 from J; bases not matched to a gene: 14. This CDR3 reads CATSRAYLSTGVPTQYF. In DNA, the CDR3 is TGTGCCACCAGCAGAGCTTACCTTTCGACAGGGGTTCCGACCCAGTACTTC.

The chain joins TRBV3-1 to TRBJ2-1; D unclear. The CDR3 extends over 14 amino acids. Trimming removed 0 bases at V and 4 bases at J, with 7 bases between. Germline V CDR1 and CDR2: LGHDT, YNNKEL (reference sequence). CDR3 in DNA: TGTGCCAGCAGCCAAGAATGGTCTTACAATGAGCAGTTCTTC. Amino acids: CASSQEWSYNEQFF.

In this sample, this clonotype turned up a few times. The chain employs TRBV7-9 and TRBJ1-3, with a possible D match to TRBD1 (5 bases). The CDR3 sequence is 17 residues long. The V and J ends lost 5 bases and 0 bases respectively, with 17 bases between them. From germline, CDR1 is SEHNR and CDR2 FQNEAQ (reference sequence). The CDR3 coding sequence is TGTGCCAGCAGCCACCGGTTGGGGACTCGCTCTGGAAACACCATATATTTT. Residues: CASSHRLGTRSGNTIYF.

This sequence joins TRBV20-1 and TRBJ2-1, with D perhaps being TRBD1 or TRBD2 (5 bases each). With 6 bases removed from V and 0 bases from J, the gap between germline ends came to 12 bases. This CDR3 has 14 amino acids. The germline V gene has CDR1 DFQATT and CDR2 SNEGSKA (reference sequence). The CDR3 region has the DNA TGCAGTGCCGGGGACGACAGCTCCTACAATGAGCAGTTCTTC. This translates into CSAGDDSSYNEQFF.

As for this clonotype: Mismatch with germline at one junction end may stem from a read error. V is TRBV7-3 and J is TRBJ1-5, with D hard to call. This CDR3 contains 11 residues. Germline CDR1 SGHTA, CDR2 FQGTGA. The CDR3 nucleotides are TGTGCCAGCAGCTTAACCCGACCGGAGAATTTT. Translated, it gives CASSLTRPENF.

The J gene is TRBJ1-5, the V gene TRBV6-5; a weak D match, TRBD1 (5 bases). This CDR3 has 12 residues. Between the trimmed V and J ends, which lost 8 bases and 6 bases, there was a span of 11 bases. Germline CDR1 reads MNHEY; CDR2 reads SVGAGI. In DNA, the CDR3 is TGTGCCAGCGCGGGGGTGGGTCAGCCCCAGCATTTT. Residues: CASAGVGQPQHF.

This clonotype has only a few counts. CDR3: CALAGDSYNEQFF. CDR3 DNA: TGTGCCCTAGCGGGAGATTCCTACAATGAGCAGTTCTTC. The rearrangement links TRBV30 to TRBJ2-1; 10 bases agree with TRBD2. The CDR3 extends over 13 amino acids. V shed 8 bases, J shed 1 base, and the junction held 2 bases outside the gene matches. CDR1 and CDR2 from the germline V gene are GTSNPN and SVGIG (reference sequence).

In its sample, this clonotype was seen a few times. The chain is built from TRBV20-1 and TRBJ2-7; 7 nucleotides align to TRBD2. Germline V gene sequence: CDR1 DFQATT, CDR2 SNEGSKA (reference sequence). CDR3 length equals 15 residues. V was pared by 5 bases and J by 2 bases, with 12 bases of the junction left unmatched. CDR3: CSAGLGRVGPYEQYF. In nucleotides, the CDR3 is TGCAGTGCTGGGTTAGGGAGGGTGGGCCCCTACGAGCAGTACTTC.

The V and J genes are TRBV9 and TRBJ2-2; D is uncertain. Trimming removed 0 bases from V and 2 bases from J, with 8 bases in between. CDR3 length: 15 residues. Germline V gene lookup returns CDR1 SGDLS and CDR2 YYNGEE. The CDR3 bases are TGTGCCAGCAGCGTAGTGGCAGCCAACACCGGGGAGCTGTTTTTT. Protein: CASSVVAANTGELFF.

The CDR3 here is CASSIATGDSPLHF. Written as DNA, the CDR3 is TGTGCCAGTAGTATAGCCACAGGGGATTCACCCCTCCACTTT. The chain has TRBV19 and TRBJ1-6; 7 bases are shared with TRBD1. Germline trimming cut 1 base from V and 8 bases from J; bases unmatched to any gene: 2. Germline V gives CDR1 LNHDA, CDR2 SQIVND (reference sequence). This CDR3 has 14 amino acids.